A selection of T cell receptor beta chains follows, all from one sample in a study of CD8 T cells in ankylosing spondylitis. TCRdb fed the 5' RACE reads into MiXCR, producing one record per CDR3 protein. This table holds about 800,000 distinct CDR3 sequences, 10% to 15% found once. Sample: blood, either unsorted or a sorted T cell fraction (not recorded which). These receptors originate from a male donor with ankylosing spondylitis. Both conserved end residues are trimmed from each CDR3. D genes are given only for firm matches.

J gene | V gene | D gene | CDR3 protein
TRBJ2-7 | TRBV12-3/TRBV12-4 | TRBD2 | ASSASGGYYEQY
TRBJ2-7 | TRBV20-1 | TRBD2 | SAPGLAIYEQY
TRBJ1-1 | TRBV5-1 | NA | ASSRGGVLNTEAF
TRBJ2-7 | TRBV20-1 | TRBD1 | SATRATGAIYEQY
TRBJ2-7 | TRBV5-1 | NA | ASRRELIEPQY
TRBJ1-2 | TRBV27 | NA | ASRPGRNYGYT
TRBJ2-5 | TRBV11-1 | TRBD2 | ASSLRTSGGRYQETQY
TRBJ2-1 | TRBV12-3/TRBV12-4 | TRBD2 | ASRGLAGYEQF
TRBJ2-1 | TRBV5-1 | NA | ASSLEEDNEQF
TRBJ2-3 | TRBV4-3 | NA | ASSPQLTDTQY
TRBJ1-1 | TRBV2 | NA | ASSELQAGAF
TRBJ1-5 | TRBV12-3/TRBV12-4 | NA | ASSPWTGQPQH
TRBJ1-2 | TRBV11-2 | NA | ASSSLGARGYT
TRBJ2-5 | TRBV20-1 | TRBD1 | SATGQGASLISGETQY
TRBJ2-5 | TRBV20-1 | NA | SARDWHGQETQY
TRBJ2-1 | TRBV6-1 | TRBD2 | ASTSPWGQAGANEQF
TRBJ1-1 | TRBV3-1 | NA | ASSQDYGTEAF
TRBJ2-3 | TRBV20-1 | TRBD2 | SARVRAGADTQY
TRBJ1-1 | TRBV6-5 | NA | ASSHRESEAF
TRBJ1-2 | TRBV5-1 | NA | ASSEPGHYGYT
TRBJ2-1 | TRBV6-2/TRBV6-3 | TRBD2 | ASSYPGGSGRLNEQF
TRBJ2-7 | TRBV7-2 | TRBD2 | ASSAGRQWSYEQY
TRBJ2-5 | TRBV7-4 | NA | ASSPLTQY
TRBJ2-7 | TRBV7-2 | NA | ASSLEGTSTYEQY
TRBJ2-1 | TRBV5-1 | TRBD2 | ASSPRTSGTNEQF
TRBJ2-2 | TRBV28 | TRBD1 | ASSDRTGWTGELF
TRBJ1-1 | TRBV7-2 | NA | ASSLEAGRGAF
TRBJ1-2 | TRBV5-1 | TRBD1 | ASSLTGTGYGYT
TRBJ1-5 | TRBV6-2/TRBV6-3 | TRBD1 | ASSYSTGLYQPQH
TRBJ1-4 | TRBV29-1 | NA | SVATQGSYNEKLF